The present TCR beta chain was sequenced within a study of blood T cells in healthy people across ages. Points from the study as a whole: Across samples, TCR beta diversity tracked strongly with naive T cell percentage.

On this clonotype: The antigen is undetermined.

With a J-beta primer mix and a sample-barcoded 5' primer, a second PCR ran roughly 6 to 12 cycles. TCRdb called the 5' RACE reads again in MiXCR, with one record for every CDR3 protein. Seen here are 1.5 million to 2 million distinct CDR3 sequences, around 40% observed once, and the top ten hold roughly 23%. CDR3 size: 16 residues. Between the trimmed V and J ends, which lost 4 bases and 2 bases, there was a span of 16 bases. Germline V gene lookup returns CDR1 SGHAT and CDR2 FQNNGV. Sample: blood. The origin of this receptor is a human donor in good health. This chain links TRBV11-2 with TRBJ2-3; D may be TRBD2 (6 bases). The CDR3 DNA reads as TGTGCCAGCAGCTCTGTCCGGGGGAGGCCCACAGATACGCAGTATTTT. As protein: CASSSVRGRPTDTQYF. The variable domain in full, with the rest retrieved from reference TRBV11-2 and TRBJ2-3, is EAGVAQSPRYKIIEKRQSVAFWCNPISGHATLYWYQQILGQGPKLLIQFQNNGVVDDSQLPKDRFSAERLKGVDSTLKIQPAKLEDSAVYLCASSSVRGRPTDTQYFGPGTRLTVL.